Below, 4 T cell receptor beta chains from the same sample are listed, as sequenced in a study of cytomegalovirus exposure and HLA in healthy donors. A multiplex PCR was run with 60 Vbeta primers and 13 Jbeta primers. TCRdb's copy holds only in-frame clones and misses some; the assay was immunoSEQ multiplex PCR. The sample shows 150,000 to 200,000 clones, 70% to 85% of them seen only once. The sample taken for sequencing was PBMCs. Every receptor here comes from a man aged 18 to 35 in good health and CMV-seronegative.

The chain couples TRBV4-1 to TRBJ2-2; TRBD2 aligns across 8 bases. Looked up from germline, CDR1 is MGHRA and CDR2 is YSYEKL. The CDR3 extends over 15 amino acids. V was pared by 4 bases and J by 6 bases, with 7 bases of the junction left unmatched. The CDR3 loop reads CASSPRVRGAGELFF. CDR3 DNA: TGCGCCAGCAGCCCGCGGGTGCGGGGGGCCGGGGAGCTGTTTTTT.

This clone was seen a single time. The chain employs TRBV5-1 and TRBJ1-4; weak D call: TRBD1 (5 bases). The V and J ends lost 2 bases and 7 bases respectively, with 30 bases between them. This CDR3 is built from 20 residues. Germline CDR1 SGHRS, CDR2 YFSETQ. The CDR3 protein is CASSFIGLGADSPRAEKLFF. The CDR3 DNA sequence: TGCGCCAGCAGCTTTATCGGCCTAGGGGCCGACTCGCCTCGGGCTGAAAAACTGTTTTTT.

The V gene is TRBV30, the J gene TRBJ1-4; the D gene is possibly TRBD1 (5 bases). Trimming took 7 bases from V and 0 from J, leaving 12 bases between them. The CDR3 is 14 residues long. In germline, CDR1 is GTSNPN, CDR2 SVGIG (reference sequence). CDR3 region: CASTALATNEKLFF. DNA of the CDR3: TGTGCCTCGACAGCCCTTGCAACTAATGAAAAACTGTTTTTT.

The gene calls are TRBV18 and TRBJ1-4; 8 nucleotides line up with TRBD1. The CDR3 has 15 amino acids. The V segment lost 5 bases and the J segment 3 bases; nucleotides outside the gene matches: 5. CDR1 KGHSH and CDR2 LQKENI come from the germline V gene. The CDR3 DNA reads TGTGCCAGCTCAGCAGGGGGCTTGGCTAATGAAAAACTGTTTTTT. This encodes CASSAGGLANEKLFF.